The source of this T cell receptor (beta chain) is a study of shared clonotypes between healthy human individuals. The CDR3 is 13 residues long. The germline V and J ends were trimmed by 1 base and 9 bases, with 10 bases remaining between them. Germline lookup yields CDR1 SEHNR and CDR2 FQNEAQ (reference sequence). Study-wide results and limits: There were few donors, and this limited the genetic and exposure-history diversity represented.

On this clone itself: Antigen unknown.

In replicate PCRs of sorted subsets, approximately 210 ng DNA, approximately 30,000 T cell genomes, was used. Assay used: immunoSEQ multiplex PCR; TCRdb lists only in-frame clones, some missing. Of over 2 million clones listed, 85% to 95% were seen once; the top ten hold 0.13%. This TCR was recovered from a young man in good health. The sequenced sample was naive CD4+ T cells sorted from blood. As to subset: CD45RA+ positively selected. The chain recombines TRBV7-9 with TRBJ2-1; D ambiguous. The CDR3 here is CASSLVQAGEQFF. The CDR3 coding sequence is TGTGCCAGCAGCTTAGTTCAAGCCGGTGAGCAGTTCTTC.